This T cell receptor (beta chain) comes out of a study of cytotoxic CD8 clonotypes in ibrutinib-treated CLL. Study-wide context: The cohort had ten to eleven relapsed/refractory and some 16 treatment-naive patients, 17 to 18 IGHV unmutated. Study outcomes and limitations: Patients showed higher baseline clonality than age-matched healthy donors, and it tracked circulating CD8+ T-cell counts. Samples were collected at differing times from sustained-remission and progressing patients.

This clone was observed a single time. The target antigen is unknown. Per germline, CDR1 SGHNT and CDR2 YYREEE (reference sequence). Trimming pared 3 bases from V and 0 bases from J, leaving 12 bases between. The length of the CDR3 is 15 residues. TCRdb keeps only in-frame clones here, not all; method: immunoSEQ multiplex PCR. Of fewer than 150,000 clones in the sample, 80% to 85% are singletons; the top ten hold roughly 3.1%. The chain is built from TRBV5-4 and TRBJ1-1; D is unclear. This TCR came from a human donor with chronic lymphocytic leukemia. The sequenced sample was PBMCs, obtained after 24 months of ibrutinib treatment. The CDR3 DNA follows: TGTGCCAGCAGCTCCACCTTCGGTATGAACACTGAAGCTTTCTTT. This translates into CASSSTFGMNTEAFF.